Listed below are T cell receptor beta chains from one sample, sequenced in a study of neurological immune-mediated disorders. TCRdb reanalysed the 5' RACE reads using MiXCR and keeps one entry per CDR3 protein. The sample carries under 60,000 distinct CDR3 sequences, approximately 6.2% recorded once. Input material: CD4+ T cells from blood. Receptors were obtained from a woman younger than 35 with multiple sclerosis. Each CDR3 is given with its conserved first and last residue. D genes are given only for firm matches. Some rows have no size entry. The others give once, few or many, or a class for an expanded clone.

J gene | clone size | D gene | V gene | CDR3 protein | CDR3 DNA
TRBJ1-1 | many | TRBD1 | TRBV7-8 | CASRRRTGENTEAFF | TGTGCCAGCAGGAGAAGGACAGGGGAGAACACTGAAGCTTTCTTT
TRBJ1-2 | many | TRBD1 | TRBV5-6 | CASSAPGQHYGYTF | TGTGCCAGCAGCGCTCCGGGACAGCACTATGGCTACACCTTC
TRBJ1-1 | many | NA | TRBV3-1 | CASSQDLGKAFF | TGTGCCAGCAGCCAAGATCTGGGGAAAGCTTTCTTT
TRBJ1-2 | many | TRBD1 | TRBV7-8 | CASSLNQGARYGYTF | TGTGCCAGCAGCTTAAACCAGGGGGCGCGCTATGGCTACACCTTC
TRBJ1-1 | many | TRBD1 | TRBV29-1 | CSVVRDRGHPLNTEAFF | TGCAGCGTTGTGAGGGACAGGGGACACCCCTTGAACACTGAAGCTTTCTTT
TRBJ2-3 | many | NA | TRBV11-3 | CASSSAKGGADTQYF | TGTGCCAGCAGCTCCGCAAAGGGGGGCGCAGATACGCAGTATTTT
TRBJ2-1 | many | NA | TRBV7-2 | CASSLMGAGVSNEQFF | TGTGCCAGCAGCTTAATGGGGGCGGGAGTGTCCAATGAGCAGTTCTTC
TRBJ2-1 | few | NA | TRBV7-9 | CASSLTVEEQFF | TGTGCCAGCAGCTTAACAGTTGAAGAGCAGTTCTTC
TRBJ1-5 | many | TRBD1 | TRBV12-3/TRBV12-4 | CASSWLTGQYSNQPQHF | TGTGCCAGCAGTTGGTTGACGGGACAGTATAGCAATCAGCCCCAGCATTTT
TRBJ2-3 | many | NA | TRBV7-6 | CASSLDPAGGDTQYF | TGTGCCAGCAGCTTAGACCCAGCTGGGGGAGATACGCAGTATTTT
TRBJ2-5 | NA | NA | TRBV20-1 | CGATGIKETQHF | TGCGGTGCTACCGGCATTAAAGAGACCCAGCACTTC
TRBJ2-5 | many | NA | TRBV5-1 | CASSLGVGLGETQYF | TGCGCCAGCAGCTTGGGCGTCGGCTTAGGGGAGACCCAGTACTTC